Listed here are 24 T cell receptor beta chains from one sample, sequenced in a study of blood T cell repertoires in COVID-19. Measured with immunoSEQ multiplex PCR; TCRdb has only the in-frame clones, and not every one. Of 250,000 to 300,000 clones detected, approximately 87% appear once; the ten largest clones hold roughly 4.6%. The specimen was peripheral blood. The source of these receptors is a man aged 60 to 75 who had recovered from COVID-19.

The DNA of the CDR3 is TGTGCCAGCAGTTACAGTTCCTACAGAAACACAGATACGCAGTATTTT. Amino acid sequence: CASSYSSYRNTDTQYF. The chain combines TRBV6-5 with TRBJ2-3; D is uncertain. The CDR3 contains 16 residues. The V and J ends lost 2 bases and 2 bases respectively, with 14 bases between them. CDR1 is MNHEY and CDR2 is SVGAGI in the germline V gene.

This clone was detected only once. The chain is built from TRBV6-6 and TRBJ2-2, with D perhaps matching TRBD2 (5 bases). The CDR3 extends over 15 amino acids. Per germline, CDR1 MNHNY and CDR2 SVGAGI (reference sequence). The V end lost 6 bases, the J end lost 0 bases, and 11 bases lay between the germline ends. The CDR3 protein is CASREGGSNTGELFF. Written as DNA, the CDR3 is TGTGCCAGCAGAGAAGGAGGTTCGAACACCGGGGAGCTGTTTTTT.

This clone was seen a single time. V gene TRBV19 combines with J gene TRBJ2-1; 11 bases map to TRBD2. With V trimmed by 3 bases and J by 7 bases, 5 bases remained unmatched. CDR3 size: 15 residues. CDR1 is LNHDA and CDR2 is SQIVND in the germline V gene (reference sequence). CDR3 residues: CASSIAASGGNEQFF. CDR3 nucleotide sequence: TGTGCCAGTAGTATTGCGGCTAGCGGGGGGAATGAGCAGTTCTTC.

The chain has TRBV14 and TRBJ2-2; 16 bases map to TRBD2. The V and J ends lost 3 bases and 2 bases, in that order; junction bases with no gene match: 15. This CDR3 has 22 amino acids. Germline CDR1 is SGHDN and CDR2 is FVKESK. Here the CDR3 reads CASSHRSPGTSGRVINTGELFF. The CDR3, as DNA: TGTGCCAGCAGCCACCGATCACCCGGGACTAGCGGGAGGGTGATTAACACCGGGGAGCTGTTTTTT.

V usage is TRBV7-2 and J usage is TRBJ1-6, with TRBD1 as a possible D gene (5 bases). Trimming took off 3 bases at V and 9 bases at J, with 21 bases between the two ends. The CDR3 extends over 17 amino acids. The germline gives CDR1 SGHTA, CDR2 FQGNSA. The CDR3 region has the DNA TGTGCCAGCAGCTTTGGGGCAGGGTCGTTGAGTGGTTCACCCCTCCACTTT. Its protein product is CASSFGAGSLSGSPLHF.

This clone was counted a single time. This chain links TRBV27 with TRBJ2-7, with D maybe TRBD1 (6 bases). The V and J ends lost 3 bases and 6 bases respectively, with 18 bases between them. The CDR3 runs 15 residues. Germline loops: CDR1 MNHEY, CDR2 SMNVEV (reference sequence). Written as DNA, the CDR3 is TGTGCCAGCAGTTTGGGCCTGGCAGGGGTCCGCGAGCAGTACTTC. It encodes CASSLGLAGVREQYF.

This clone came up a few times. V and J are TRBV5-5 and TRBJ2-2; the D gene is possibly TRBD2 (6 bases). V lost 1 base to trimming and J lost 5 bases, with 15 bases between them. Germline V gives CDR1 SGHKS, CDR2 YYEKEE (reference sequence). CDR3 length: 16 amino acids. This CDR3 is CASSLTPSRGTGELFF. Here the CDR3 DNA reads TGTGCCAGCAGCTTGACACCTTCCCGGGGGACCGGGGAGCTGTTTTTT.

CDR3 sequence reads: CASSQTSSGNTGELFF. CDR3 bases: TGTGCCAGCAGCCAAACTTCCTCGGGGAACACCGGGGAGCTGTTTTTT. The rearrangement joins TRBV3-1 (or the pseudogene TRBV3-2) to TRBJ2-2; no reliable D call. In germline, CDR1 is LGHDT, CDR2 YNNKEL (reference sequence). This CDR3 has 16 amino acids. Trimming cost V 2 bases and J 1 base, with 11 bases left between them.

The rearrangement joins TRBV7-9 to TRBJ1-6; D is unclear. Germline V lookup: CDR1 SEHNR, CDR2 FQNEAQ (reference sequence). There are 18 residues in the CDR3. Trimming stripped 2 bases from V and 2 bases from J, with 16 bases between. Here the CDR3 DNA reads TGTGCCAGCAGCTTAACCCCACCGCTGGGCCCCTATAATTCACCCCTCCACTTT. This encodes CASSLTPPLGPYNSPLHF.

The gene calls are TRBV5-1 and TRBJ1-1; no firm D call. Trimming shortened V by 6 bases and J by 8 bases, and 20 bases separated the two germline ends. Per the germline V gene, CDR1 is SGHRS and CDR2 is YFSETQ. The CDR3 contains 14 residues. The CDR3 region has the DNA TGCGCCAGCACCCCCGAAGCGGTTCCGGGGGAAGCTTTCTTT. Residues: CASTPEAVPGEAFF.

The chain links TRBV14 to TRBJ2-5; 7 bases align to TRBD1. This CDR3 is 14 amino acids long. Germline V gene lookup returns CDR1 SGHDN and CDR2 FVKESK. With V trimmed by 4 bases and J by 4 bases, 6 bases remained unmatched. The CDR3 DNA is TGTGCCAGCAGCCCGACAGGGTTGGGAGAGACCCAGTACTTC. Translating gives CASSPTGLGETQYF.

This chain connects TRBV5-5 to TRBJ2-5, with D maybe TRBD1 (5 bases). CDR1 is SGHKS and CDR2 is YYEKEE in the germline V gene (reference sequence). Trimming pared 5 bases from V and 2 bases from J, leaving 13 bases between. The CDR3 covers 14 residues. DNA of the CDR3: TGTGCCAGCAGACCCATAGGGGTACAAGAGACCCAGTACTTC. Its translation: CASRPIGVQETQYF. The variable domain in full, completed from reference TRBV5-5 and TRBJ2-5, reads DAGVTQSPTHLIKTRGQQVTLRCSPISGHKSVSWYQQVLGQGPQFIFQYYEKEERGRGNFPDRFSARQFPNYSSELNVNALLLGDSALYLCASRPIGVQETQYFGPGTRLLVL.

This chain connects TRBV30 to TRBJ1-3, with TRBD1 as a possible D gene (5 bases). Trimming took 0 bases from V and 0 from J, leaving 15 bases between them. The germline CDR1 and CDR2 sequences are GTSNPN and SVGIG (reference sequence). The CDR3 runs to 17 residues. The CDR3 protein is CAWSVRGGTTSGNTIYF. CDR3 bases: TGTGCCTGGAGTGTACGTGGGGGGACCACCTCTGGAAACACCATATATTTT.

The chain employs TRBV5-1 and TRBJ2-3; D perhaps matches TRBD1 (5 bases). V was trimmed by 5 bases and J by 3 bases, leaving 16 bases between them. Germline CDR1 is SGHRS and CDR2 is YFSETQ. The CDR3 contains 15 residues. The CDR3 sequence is CASRRQTIGTDTQYF. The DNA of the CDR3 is TGCGCCAGCAGACGACAGACGATAGGGACAGATACGCAGTATTTT.

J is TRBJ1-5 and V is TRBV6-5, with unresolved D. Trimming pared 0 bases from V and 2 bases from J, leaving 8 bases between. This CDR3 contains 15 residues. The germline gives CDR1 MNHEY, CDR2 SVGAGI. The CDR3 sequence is CASSYSTTGNQPQHF. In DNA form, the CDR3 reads TGTGCCAGCAGTTACTCGACTACCGGCAATCAGCCCCAGCATTTT.

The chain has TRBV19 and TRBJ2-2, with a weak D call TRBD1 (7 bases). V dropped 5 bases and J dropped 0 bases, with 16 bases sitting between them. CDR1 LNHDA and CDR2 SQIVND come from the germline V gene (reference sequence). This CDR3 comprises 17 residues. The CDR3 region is CASSLRPGGPNTGELFF. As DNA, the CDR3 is TGTGCCAGTAGTCTCCGCCCAGGGGGGCCGAACACCGGGGAGCTGTTTTTT.

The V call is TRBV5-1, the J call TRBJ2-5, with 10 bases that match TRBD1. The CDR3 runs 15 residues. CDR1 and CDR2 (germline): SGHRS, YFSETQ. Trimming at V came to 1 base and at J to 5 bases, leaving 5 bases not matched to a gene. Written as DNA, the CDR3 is TGCGCCAGCAGCTTGTTGGGACAGGGGTGGGAGACCCAGTACTTC. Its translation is CASSLLGQGWETQYF. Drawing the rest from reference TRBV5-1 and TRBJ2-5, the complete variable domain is KAGVTQTPRYLIKTRGQQVTLSCSPISGHRSVSWYQQTPGQGLQFLFEYFSETQRNKGNFPGRFSGRQFSNSRSEMNVSTLELGDSALYLCASSLLGQGWETQYFGPGTRLLVL.

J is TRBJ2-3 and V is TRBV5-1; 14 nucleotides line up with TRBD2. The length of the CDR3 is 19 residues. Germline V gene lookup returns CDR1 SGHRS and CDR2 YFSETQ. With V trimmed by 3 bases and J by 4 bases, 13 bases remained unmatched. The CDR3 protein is CASSWKFGTSGSSADTQYF. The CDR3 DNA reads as TGCGCCAGCAGCTGGAAGTTTGGGACTAGCGGGAGTTCTGCAGATACGCAGTATTTT.

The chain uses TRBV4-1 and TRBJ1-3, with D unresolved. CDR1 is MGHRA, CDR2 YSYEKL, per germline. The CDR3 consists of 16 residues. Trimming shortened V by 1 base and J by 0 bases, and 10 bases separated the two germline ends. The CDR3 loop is CASSQVSGISGNTIYF. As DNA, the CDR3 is TGCGCCAGCAGCCAAGTCAGCGGGATCTCTGGAAACACCATATATTTT.

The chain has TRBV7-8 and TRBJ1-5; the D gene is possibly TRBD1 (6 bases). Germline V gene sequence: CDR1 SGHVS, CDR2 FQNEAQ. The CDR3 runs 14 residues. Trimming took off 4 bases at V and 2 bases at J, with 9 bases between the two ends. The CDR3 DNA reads TGTGCCAGCAGCTCGGACAGACGCAATCAGCCCCAGCATTTT. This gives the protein CASSSDRRNQPQHF.

The CDR3, as DNA: TGTGCCAGCAGCCAAGTCCGGGCGGGCTACGGGCGGGAGGTGGATACGCAGTATTTT. The encoded protein is CASSQVRAGYGREVDTQYF. The rearrangement links TRBV3-1 (or the pseudogene TRBV3-2) to TRBJ2-3, with 8 bases aligning to TRBD2. Germline CDR1 and CDR2: LGHDT and YNNKEL (reference sequence). The ends lost 1 base at V and 6 bases at J; junction bases unmatched: 18. The CDR3 covers 19 residues.

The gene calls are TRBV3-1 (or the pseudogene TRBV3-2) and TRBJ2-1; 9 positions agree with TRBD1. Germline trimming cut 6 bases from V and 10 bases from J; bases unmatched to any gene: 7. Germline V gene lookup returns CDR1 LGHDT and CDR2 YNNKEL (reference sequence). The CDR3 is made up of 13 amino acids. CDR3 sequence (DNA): TGTGCCAGCAGACAACAGGGGGCGGGGGAGCAGTTCTTC. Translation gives CASRQQGAGEQFF.

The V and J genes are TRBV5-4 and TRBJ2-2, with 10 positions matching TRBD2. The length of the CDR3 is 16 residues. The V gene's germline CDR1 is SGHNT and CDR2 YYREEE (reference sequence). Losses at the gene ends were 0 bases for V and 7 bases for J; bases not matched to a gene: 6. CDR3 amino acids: CASSLGSGRGGGELFF. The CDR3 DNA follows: TGTGCCAGCAGCTTGGGGAGCGGGAGGGGTGGCGGGGAGCTGTTTTTT.

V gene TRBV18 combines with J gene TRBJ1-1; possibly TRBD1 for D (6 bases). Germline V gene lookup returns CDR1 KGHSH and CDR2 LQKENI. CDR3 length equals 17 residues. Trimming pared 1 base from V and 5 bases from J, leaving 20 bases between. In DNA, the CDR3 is TGTGCCAGCTCACCACTCGTGGGACACGAAGGACAGACTGAAGCTTTCTTT. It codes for CASSPLVGHEGQTEAFF.